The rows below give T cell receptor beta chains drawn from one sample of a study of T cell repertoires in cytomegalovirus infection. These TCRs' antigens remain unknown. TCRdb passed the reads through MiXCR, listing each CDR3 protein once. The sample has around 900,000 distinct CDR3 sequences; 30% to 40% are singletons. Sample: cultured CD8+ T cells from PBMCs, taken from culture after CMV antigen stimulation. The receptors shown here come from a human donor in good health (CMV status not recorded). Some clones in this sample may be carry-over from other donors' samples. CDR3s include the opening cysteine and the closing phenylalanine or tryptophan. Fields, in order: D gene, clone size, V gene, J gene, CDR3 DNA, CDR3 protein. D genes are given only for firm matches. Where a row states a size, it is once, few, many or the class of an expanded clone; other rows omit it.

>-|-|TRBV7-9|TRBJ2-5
TGTGCCAGCAGCGCCCCCCGCCAAGAGACCCAGTACTTC
CASSAPRQETQYF
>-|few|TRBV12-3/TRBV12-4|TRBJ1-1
TGTGCCAGCAGTTCCGGGACACCCGGGGAGTGGCGGTATGCTTTCTTT
CASSSGTPGEWRYAFF
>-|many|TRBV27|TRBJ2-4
TGTGCCAGCAGTTCTCTTGGAGTGGTCCCAAACATTCAGTACTTC
CASSSLGVVPNIQYF
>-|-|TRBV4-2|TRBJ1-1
TGTGCCAGCAGCCAAGATATTCCCGGTACTGAAGCTTTCTTT
CASSQDIPGTEAFF
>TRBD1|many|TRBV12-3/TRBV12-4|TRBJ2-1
TGTGCCAGCAGTGCTCCCGGGACAGGGGATCTTGAGCAGTTCTTC
CASSAPGTGDLEQFF
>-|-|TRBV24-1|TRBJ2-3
TGTGCCACCAGTGATCGTAGACTAACAGATACGCAGTATTTT
CATSDRRLTDTQYF
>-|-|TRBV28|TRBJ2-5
TGTGCCAGCAGTTTCGATACAGGGCGGTTGGCCCAGTACTTC
CASSFDTGRLAQYF
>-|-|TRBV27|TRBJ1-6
TGTGCCAGCAGTTTATCAGGGACATCACCCCTCCACTTT
CASSLSGTSPLHF
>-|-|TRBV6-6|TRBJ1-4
TGTGCCAGCAGTTACGGCGGGGGGTGGGATGAAAAACTGTTTTTT
CASSYGGGWDEKLFF
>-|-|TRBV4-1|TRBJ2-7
TGCGCCAGCAGCCAAGAGGGATCTTTCTACGAGCAGTACTTC
CASSQEGSFYEQYF
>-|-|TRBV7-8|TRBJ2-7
TGTGCCAGCAGCCCCCTCGCGGGGGCTGAAGAGCAGTACTTC
CASSPLAGAEEQYF
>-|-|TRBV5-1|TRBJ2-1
TGCGCCAGCAGCTTGGACAGACTAGACAATGAGCAGTTCTTC
CASSLDRLDNEQFF
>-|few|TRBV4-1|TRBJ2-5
TGCGCCAGCAGCCCCCCCGTCCAAGAGACCCAGTACTTC
CASSPPVQETQYF
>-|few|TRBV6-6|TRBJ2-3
TGTGCCAGCAGCTCTCAGGACACAGATACGCAGTATTTT
CASSSQDTDTQYF
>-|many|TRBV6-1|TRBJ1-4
TGTGCCAGCAAGGGCCACCTTGGAACTAATGAAAAACTGTTTTTT
CASKGHLGTNEKLFF
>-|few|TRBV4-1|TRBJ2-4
TGCGCCAGCAGCCAAGGATCCGCAGGAATCTTGGCCAAAAACATTCAGTACTTC
CASSQGSAGILAKNIQYF
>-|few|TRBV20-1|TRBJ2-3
TGCAGTGCTAGAGAAAGACTAGTCTATTACACAGATACGCAGTATTTT
CSARERLVYYTDTQYF
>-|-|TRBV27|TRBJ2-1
TGTGCCAGCAACCCCCGTACAGGGCCAAGGTACAATGAGCAGTTCTTC
CASNPRTGPRYNEQFF
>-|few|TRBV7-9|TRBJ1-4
TGTGCCAGCAGCCCAGAGGAGGGTACGGCAACTAATGAAAAACTGTTTTTT
CASSPEEGTATNEKLFF
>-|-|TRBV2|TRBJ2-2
TGTGCCAGCAGTGAAAACGGGGAGCTGTTTTTT
CASSENGELFF
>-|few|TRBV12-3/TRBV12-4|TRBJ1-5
TGTGCCAGCAGTCTGGGGATTTTCCAGCCCCAGCATTTT
CASSLGIFQPQHF
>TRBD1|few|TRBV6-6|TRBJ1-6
TGTGCCAGCAGCCAGGGGGTACTGAGCTCCTATAATTCACCCCTCCACTTT
CASSQGVLSSYNSPLHF
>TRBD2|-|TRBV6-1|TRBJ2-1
TGTGCCAGCAGTCCGGCCCTAGCGGGGGGGGGCAATGAGCAGTTCTTC
CASSPALAGGGNEQFF
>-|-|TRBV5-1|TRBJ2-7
TGCGCCAGCAGATACACAGGGTCATACGAGCAGTACTTC
CASRYTGSYEQYF
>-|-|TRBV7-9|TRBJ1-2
TGTGCCAGCGACGGTATAAACTATGGCTACACCTTC
CASDGINYGYTF
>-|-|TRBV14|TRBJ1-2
TGTGCCAACAGCCAAGGGCCGGGGAACTATGGCTACGCCTTC
CANSQGPGNYGYAF
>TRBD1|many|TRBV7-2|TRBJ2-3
TGTGCCAGCAGCTTAAGGGGACAGAGAGATACGCAGTATTTT
CASSLRGQRDTQYF
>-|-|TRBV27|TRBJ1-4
TGTGCCAGCAGTTTGTCCCAAAATAGGGCAACTAATGAAAAACTGTTTTTT
CASSLSQNRATNEKLFF
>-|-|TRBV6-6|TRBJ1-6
TGTGCCAGCAGTTACTCGGACTCCCGAACTGATAATTCACCCCTCCACTTT
CASSYSDSRTDNSPLHF
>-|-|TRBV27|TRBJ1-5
TGTGCCAGCAGTTTATCGAAGACGGGGGGATCATGGGACCAGCCCCAGCATTTT
CASSLSKTGGSWDQPQHF
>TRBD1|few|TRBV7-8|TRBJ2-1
TGTGCCAGCAGCTTCCAGGACAGGCTCTACAATGAGCAGTTCTTC
CASSFQDRLYNEQFF
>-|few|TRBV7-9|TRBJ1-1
TGTGCCAGCAGCCCCGCGGAGGGCGTGTTGACTGAAGCTTTCTTT
CASSPAEGVLTEAFF
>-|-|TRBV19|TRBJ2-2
TGTGCCAGTAGTATCGTCAGAATCACCGGGGAGCTGTTTTTT
CASSIVRITGELFF
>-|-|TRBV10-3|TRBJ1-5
TGTGCCATCAACCCGGGGGATAGCAATCAGCCCCAGCATTTT
CAINPGDSNQPQHF
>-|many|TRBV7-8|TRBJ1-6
TGTGCCAGCAGCACGGGTTCACCCCTCCACTTT
CASSTGSPLHF
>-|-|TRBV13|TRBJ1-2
TGTGCCAGCAGCTTAGGCCTGAAGGGGGTCTCGTATGGCTACACCTTC
CASSLGLKGVSYGYTF
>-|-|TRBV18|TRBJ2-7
TGTGCCAGCTCACCAAAGACAGATTCCTACGAGCAGTACTTC
CASSPKTDSYEQYF
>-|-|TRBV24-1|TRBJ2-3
TGTGCCACCAGTGATTTCGGGGGTCCCACAGATACGCAGTATTTT
CATSDFGGPTDTQYF
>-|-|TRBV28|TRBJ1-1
TGTGCCAGCAGTCTTACGTCGCCCGTGAACACTGAAGCTTTCTTT
CASSLTSPVNTEAFF
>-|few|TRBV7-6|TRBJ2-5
TGTGCCAGCAGCTTAGGGAAGGGCCAAGAGACCCAGTACTTC
CASSLGKGQETQYF
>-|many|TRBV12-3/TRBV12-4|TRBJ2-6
TGTGCCAGCAGTTTAGGTGAAGGGTCGGGATCGAATGGGGCCAACGTCCTGACTTTC
CASSLGEGSGSNGANVLTF
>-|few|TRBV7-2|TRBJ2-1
TGTGCCAGCACCGGGTCGGGGGGCTATCACAATGAGCAGTTCTTC
CASTGSGGYHNEQFF
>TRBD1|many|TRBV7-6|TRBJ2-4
TGTGCCAGCAGCTTGGGGACAGGGAAAAACATTCAGTACTTC
CASSLGTGKNIQYF
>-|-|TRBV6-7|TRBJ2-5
TGTGCCAGCACTTCCTCGAGGCGCGGGGGCCAACAAGAGACCCAGTACTTC
CASTSSRRGGQQETQYF
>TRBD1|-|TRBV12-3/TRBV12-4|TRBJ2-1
TGTGCCAGCAATTTACTCGGGCAGGGGGCCTACAATGAGCAGTTCTTC
CASNLLGQGAYNEQFF
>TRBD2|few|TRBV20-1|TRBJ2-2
TGCAGTGCTAGTCCCGGACTAGCGGGGGGGCTTGTCACCGGGGAGCTGTTTTTT
CSASPGLAGGLVTGELFF
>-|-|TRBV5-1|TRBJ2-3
TGCGCCAGCACCGTTCAGGGAAGTTTCACAGATACGCAGTATTTT
CASTVQGSFTDTQYF
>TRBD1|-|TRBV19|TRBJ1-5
TGTGCCAGTAGTATAGTTCACCCCGGGACAGGTCAGCGGCCCCAGCATTTT
CASSIVHPGTGQRPQHF
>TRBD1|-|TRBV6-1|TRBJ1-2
TGTGCCAGCAAGGAGGACAGGAGGTTTGGCTACACCTTC
CASKEDRRFGYTF
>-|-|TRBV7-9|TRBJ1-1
TGTGCCAGCAGCTTTCGGGACGGCCGCAGCGCTTTCTTT
CASSFRDGRSAFF
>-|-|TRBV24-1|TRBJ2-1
TGTGCCACCAGTGATAATTTAGGGGATGAGCAGTTCTTC
CATSDNLGDEQFF
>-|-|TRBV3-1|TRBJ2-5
TGTGCCAGCAGCCAAGAATCGGAGGGGTGGCGGCAAGAGACCCAGTACTTC
CASSQESEGWRQETQYF
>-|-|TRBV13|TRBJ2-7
TGTGCCAGCAGCTTAGGCCGGGGCAGCCGTTTTGAGCAGTACTTC
CASSLGRGSRFEQYF
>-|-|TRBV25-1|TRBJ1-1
TGTGCCAGCAGTGTCGGGGTACACACTGAAGCTTTCTTT
CASSVGVHTEAFF
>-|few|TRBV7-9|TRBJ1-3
TGTGCCAGCAGCGACCGTTCGGGAGGAAACACCATATATTTT
CASSDRSGGNTIYF